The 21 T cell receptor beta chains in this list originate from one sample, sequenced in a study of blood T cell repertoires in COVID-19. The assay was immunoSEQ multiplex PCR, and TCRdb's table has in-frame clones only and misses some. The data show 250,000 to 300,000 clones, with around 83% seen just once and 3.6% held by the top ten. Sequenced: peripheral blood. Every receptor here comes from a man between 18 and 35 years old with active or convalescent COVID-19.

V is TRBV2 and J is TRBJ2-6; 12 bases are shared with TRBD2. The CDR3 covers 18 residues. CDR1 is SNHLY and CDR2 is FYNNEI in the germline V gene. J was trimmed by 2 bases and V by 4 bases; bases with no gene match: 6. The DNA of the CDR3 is TGTGCCAGCAGTGTCAGAGCTAGCGGGGGGGCTGGGGCCAACGTCCTGACTTTC. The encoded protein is CASSVRASGGAGANVLTF.

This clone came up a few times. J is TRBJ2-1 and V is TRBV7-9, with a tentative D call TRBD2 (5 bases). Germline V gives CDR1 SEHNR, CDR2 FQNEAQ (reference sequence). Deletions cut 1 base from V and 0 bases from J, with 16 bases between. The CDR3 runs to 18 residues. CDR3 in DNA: TGTGCCAGCAGCTTAGGGAAAACGGAGGAGAGCTCCTACAATGAGCAGTTCTTC. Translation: CASSLGKTEESSYNEQFF. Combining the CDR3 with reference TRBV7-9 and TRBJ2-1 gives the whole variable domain DTGVSQNPRHKITKRGQNVTFRCDPISEHNRLYWYRQTLGQGPEFLTYFQNEAQLEKSRLLSDRFSAERPKGSFSTLEIQRTEQGDSAMYLCASSLGKTEESSYNEQFFGPGTRLTVL.

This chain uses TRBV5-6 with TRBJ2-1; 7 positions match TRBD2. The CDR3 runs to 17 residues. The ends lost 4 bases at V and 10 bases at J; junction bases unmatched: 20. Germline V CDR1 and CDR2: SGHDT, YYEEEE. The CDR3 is CASSPLHHLAGGGEQFF. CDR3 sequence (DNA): TGTGCCAGCAGCCCGCTGCACCACTTAGCGGGTGGAGGCGAGCAGTTCTTC.

For the CDR3, the DNA is TGTGCCAGTAGTGCGACCCGACTAGCGGGAGGGAGTAGGGGAAAGACCGGGGAGCTGTTTTTT. Protein sequence: CASSATRLAGGSRGKTGELFF. The chain is built from TRBV19 and TRBJ2-2, with 14 bases aligning to TRBD2. CDR1 and CDR2 from the germline V gene are LNHDA and SQIVND (reference sequence). The length of the CDR3 is 21 residues. V shed 5 bases and J 5 bases; nucleotides not matched to a gene: 19.

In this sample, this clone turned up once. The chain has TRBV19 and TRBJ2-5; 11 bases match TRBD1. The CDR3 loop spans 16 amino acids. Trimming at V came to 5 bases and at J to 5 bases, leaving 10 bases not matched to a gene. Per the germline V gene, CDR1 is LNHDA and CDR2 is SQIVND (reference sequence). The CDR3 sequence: CASSAHRDRGWETQYF. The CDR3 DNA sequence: TGTGCCAGTAGTGCCCACCGGGACAGGGGGTGGGAGACCCAGTACTTC.

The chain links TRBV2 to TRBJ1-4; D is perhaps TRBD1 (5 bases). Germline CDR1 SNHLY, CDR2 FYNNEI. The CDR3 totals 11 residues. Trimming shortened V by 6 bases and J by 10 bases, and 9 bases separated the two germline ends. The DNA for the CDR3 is TGTGCCAGCAGGGGGCAGGGAAAACTGTTTTTT. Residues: CASRGQGKLFF. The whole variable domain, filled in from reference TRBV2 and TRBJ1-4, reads EPEVTQTPSHQVTQMGQEVILRCVPISNHLYFYWYRQILGQKVEFLVSFYNNEISEKSEIFDDQFSVERPDGSNFTLKIRSTKLEDSAMYFCASRGQGKLFFGSGTQLSVL.

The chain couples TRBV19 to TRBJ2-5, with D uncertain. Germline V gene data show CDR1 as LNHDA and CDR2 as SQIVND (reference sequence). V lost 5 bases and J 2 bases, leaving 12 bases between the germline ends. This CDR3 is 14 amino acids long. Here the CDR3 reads CASSQRHSQETQYF. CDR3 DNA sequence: TGTGCCAGTAGTCAGAGGCACTCTCAAGAGACCCAGTACTTC. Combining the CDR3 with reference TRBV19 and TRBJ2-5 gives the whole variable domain DGGITQSPKYLFRKEGQNVTLSCEQNLNHDAMYWYRQDPGQGLRLIYYSQIVNDFQKGDIAEGYSVSREKKESFPLTVTSAQKNPTAFYLCASSQRHSQETQYFGPGTRLLVL.

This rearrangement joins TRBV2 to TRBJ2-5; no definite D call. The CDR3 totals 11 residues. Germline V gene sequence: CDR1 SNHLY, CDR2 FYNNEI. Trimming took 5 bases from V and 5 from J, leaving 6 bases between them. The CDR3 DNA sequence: TGTGCCAGCAGTCCCAGGGAGACCCAGTACTTC. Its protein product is CASSPRETQYF.

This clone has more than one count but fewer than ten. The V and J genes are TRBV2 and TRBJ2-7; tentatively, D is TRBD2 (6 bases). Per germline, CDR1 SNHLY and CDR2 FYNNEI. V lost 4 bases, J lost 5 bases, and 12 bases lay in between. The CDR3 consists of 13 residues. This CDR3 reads CASSVEGPNEQYF. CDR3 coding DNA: TGTGCCAGCAGTGTGGAGGGCCCCAACGAGCAGTACTTC.

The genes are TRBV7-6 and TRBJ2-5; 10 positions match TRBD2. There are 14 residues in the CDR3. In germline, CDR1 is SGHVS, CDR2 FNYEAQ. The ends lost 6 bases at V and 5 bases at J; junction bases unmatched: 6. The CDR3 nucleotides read TGTGCCAGCAGTCTAAGCGGGGGGGCTGAGACCCAGTACTTC. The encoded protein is CASSLSGGAETQYF.

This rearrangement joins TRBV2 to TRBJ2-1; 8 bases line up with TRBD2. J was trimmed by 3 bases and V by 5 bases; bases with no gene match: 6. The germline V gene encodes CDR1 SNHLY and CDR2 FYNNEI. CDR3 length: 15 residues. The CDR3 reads CASSLGLEGYNEQFF. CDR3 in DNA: TGTGCCAGCAGTCTGGGACTAGAGGGCTACAATGAGCAGTTCTTC.

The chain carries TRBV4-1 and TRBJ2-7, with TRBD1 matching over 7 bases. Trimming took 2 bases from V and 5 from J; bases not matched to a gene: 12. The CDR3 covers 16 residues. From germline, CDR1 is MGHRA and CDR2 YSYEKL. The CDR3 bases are TGCGCCAGCAGCCAACAAACAGGGGATTGGGGACACGAGCAGTACTTC. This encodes CASSQQTGDWGHEQYF.

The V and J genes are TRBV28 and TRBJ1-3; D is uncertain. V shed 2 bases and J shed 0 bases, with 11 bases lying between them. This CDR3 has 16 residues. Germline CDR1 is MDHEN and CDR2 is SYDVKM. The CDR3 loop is CASSLGQPFSGNTIYF. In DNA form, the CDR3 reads TGTGCCAGCAGTTTAGGGCAGCCTTTCTCTGGAAACACCATATATTTT. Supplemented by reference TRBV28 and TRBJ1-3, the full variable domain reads DVKVTQSSRYLVKRTGEKVFLECVQDMDHENMFWYRQDPGLGLRLIYFSYDVKMKEKGDIPEGYSVSREKKERFSLILESASTNQTSMYLCASSLGQPFSGNTIYFGEGSWLTVV.

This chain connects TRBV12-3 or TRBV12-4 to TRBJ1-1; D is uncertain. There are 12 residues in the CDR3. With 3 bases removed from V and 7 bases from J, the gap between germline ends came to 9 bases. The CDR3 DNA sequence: TGTGCCAGCAGTTTGACGGGTTTTGAAGCTTTCTTT. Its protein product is CASSLTGFEAFF.

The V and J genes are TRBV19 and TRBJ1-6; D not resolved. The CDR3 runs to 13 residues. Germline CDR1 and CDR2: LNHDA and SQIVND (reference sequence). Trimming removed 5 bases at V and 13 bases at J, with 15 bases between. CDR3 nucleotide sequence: TGTGCCAGTAGTTCGGCGGGAGCCAATCCCCTCCACTTT. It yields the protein CASSSAGANPLHF.

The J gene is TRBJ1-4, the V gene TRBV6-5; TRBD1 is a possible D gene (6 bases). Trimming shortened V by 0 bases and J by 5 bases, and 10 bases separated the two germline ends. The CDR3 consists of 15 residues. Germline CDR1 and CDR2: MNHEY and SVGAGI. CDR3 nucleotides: TGTGCCAGCAGTTACTCAGGACAGATAAATGAAAAACTGTTTTTT. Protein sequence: CASSYSGQINEKLFF.

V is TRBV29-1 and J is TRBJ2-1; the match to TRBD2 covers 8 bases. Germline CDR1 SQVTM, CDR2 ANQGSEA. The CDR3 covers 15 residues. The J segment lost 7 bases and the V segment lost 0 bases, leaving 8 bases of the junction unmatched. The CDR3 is CSVEEGGREANEQFF. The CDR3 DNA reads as TGCAGCGTTGAAGAAGGTGGGCGGGAGGCGAATGAGCAGTTCTTC.

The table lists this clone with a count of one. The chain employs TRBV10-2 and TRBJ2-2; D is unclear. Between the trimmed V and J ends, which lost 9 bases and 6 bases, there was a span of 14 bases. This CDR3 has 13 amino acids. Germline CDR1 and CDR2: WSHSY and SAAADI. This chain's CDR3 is CASAWVAPGELFF. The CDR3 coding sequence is TGCGCCAGTGCTTGGGTAGCCCCCGGGGAGCTGTTTTTT.

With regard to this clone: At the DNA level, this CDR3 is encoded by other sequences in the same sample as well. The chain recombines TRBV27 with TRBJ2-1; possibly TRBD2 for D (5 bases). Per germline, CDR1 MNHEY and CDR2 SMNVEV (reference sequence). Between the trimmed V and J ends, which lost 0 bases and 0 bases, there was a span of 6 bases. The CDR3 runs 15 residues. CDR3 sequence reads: CASSLSGSSYNEQFF. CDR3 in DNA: TGTGCCAGCAGTTTATCAGGGAGCTCCTACAATGAGCAGTTCTTC.

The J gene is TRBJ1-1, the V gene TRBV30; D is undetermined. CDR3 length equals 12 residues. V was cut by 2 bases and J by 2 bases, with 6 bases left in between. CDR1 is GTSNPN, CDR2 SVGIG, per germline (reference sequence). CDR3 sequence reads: CAWSKSNTEAFF. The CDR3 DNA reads TGTGCCTGGAGTAAGAGTAACACTGAAGCTTTCTTT. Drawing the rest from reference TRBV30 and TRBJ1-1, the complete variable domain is SQTIHQWPATLVQPVGSPLSLECTVEGTSNPNLYWYRQAAGRGLQLLFYSVGIGQISSEVPQNLSASRPQDRQFILSSKKLLLSDSGFYLCAWSKSNTEAFFGQGTRLTVV.

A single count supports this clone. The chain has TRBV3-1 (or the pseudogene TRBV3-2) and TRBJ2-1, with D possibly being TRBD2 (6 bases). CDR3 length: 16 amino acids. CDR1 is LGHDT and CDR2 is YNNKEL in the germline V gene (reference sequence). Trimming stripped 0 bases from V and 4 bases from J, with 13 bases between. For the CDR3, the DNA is TGTGCCAGCAGCCAAGAGTACCGGGGGACTTACAATGAGCAGTTCTTC. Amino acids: CASSQEYRGTYNEQFF.